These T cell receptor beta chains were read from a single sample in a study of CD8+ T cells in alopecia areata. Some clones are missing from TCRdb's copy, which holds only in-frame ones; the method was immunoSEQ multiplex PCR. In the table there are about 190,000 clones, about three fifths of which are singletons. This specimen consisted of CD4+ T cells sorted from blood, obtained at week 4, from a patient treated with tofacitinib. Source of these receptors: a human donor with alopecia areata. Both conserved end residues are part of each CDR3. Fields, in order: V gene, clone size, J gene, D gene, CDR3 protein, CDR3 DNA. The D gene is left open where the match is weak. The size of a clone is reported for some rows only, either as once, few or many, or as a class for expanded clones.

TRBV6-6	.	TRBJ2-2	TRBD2	CASGSWTSGRTGELFF	TGTGCCAGCGGCTCCTGGACTAGCGGGAGGACCGGGGAGCTGTTTTTT
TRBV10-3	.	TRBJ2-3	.	CAISEPGTTDTQYF	TGTGCCATCAGTGAACCTGGAACCACAGATACGCAGTATTTT
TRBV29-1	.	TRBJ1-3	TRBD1	CSVEDRLGNTIYF	TGCAGCGTTGAGGACAGGTTGGGAAACACCATATATTTT
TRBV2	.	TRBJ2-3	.	CASSEQYTQYF	TGTGCCAGCAGTGAACAGTATACGCAGTATTTT
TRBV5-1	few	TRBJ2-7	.	CASSQSGSRSYEQYF	TGCGCCAGCAGCCAGTCCGGGTCGCGTTCCTACGAGCAGTACTTC
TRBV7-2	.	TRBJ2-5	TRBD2	CASSLGTSLQTQYF	TGTGCCAGCAGCTTGGGGACTAGCTTACAGACCCAGTACTTC
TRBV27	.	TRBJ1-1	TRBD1	CASSLTGEFQAFF	TGTGCCAGCAGTTTAACAGGGGAATTCCAAGCTTTCTTT
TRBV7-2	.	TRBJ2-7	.	CASSPPFDGFSYEQYF	TGTGCCAGCAGCCCCCCCTTTGACGGGTTCTCCTACGAGCAGTACTTC
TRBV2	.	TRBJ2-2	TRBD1	CASSGGTGANTGELFF	TGTGCCAGCAGTGGGGGGACAGGGGCGAACACCGGGGAGCTGTTTTTT
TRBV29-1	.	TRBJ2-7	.	CSAGVQYEQYF	TGCAGCGCCGGGGTCCAATACGAGCAGTACTTC
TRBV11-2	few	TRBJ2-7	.	CASSIPGSGPYEQYF	TGTGCCAGCAGCATACCAGGGAGCGGGCCCTACGAGCAGTACTTC
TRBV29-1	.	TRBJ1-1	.	CSVDSEAFF	TGCAGCGTTGACTCTGAAGCTTTCTTT
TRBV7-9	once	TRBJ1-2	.	CASSRGPTPGYTF	TGTGCCAGCAGCCGTGGACCTACCCCTGGCTACACCTTC
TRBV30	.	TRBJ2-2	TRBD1	CAWKGAGTGELFF	TGTGCCTGGAAGGGGGCAGGGACCGGGGAGCTGTTTTTT
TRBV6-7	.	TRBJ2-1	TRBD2	CASTLAGPSEQFF	TGTGCCAGCACTCTAGCGGGGCCCTCGGAGCAGTTCTTC
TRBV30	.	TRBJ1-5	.	CAWSPGSGNQPQHF	TGTGCCTGGAGTCCAGGGAGTGGCAATCAGCCCCAGCATTTT